The clone carrying this TCR beta chain was seen once. The antigen is undetermined. The PCR ran on 60 Vbeta and 13 Jbeta primers. Data came from immunoSEQ multiplex PCR; TCRdb stores just in-frame clones and leaves some out. There are roughly 180,000 clones in the sample; around 80% occur only once, and around 1.2% lies in the top ten. The data originate from a study of cytomegalovirus exposure and HLA in healthy donors. Study context: Unique TCR beta sequences numbering around 110 million came from about 179 million T cells in an earlier analysis. General study results and limits: For TCR beta chains, V- and J-gene trimming was later linked to a missense DCLRE1C variant. Presence/absence analyses supposed approximately even sequencing depth among donors. A later examination showed that TCR association rates differed by HLA locus, with DRB1 most and HLA-C fewest.

V lost 0 bases and J lost 2, with 15 bases in between. This CDR3 spans 17 amino acids. Germline-derived CDR1 and CDR2 are SGHAT and FQNNGV. The sequencing input was PBMCs. The sequence derives from a girl aged 2-10 years in good health and CMV-seropositive. V and J are TRBV11-2 and TRBJ2-3; D is undetermined. The CDR3 sequence: CASSLEEARLPTDTQYF. CDR3 DNA: TGTGCCAGCAGCTTAGAAGAGGCTAGGCTCCCCACAGATACGCAGTATTTT.